The T cell receptor beta chain described here comes from a study of CXCR3-negative and CXCR3-positive naive CD8 T cells. Whole-study results and caveats: For CXCR3-positive naive cells, TRB CDR3s were more hydrophobic than those of CXCR3-negative naive cells.

The TRB cDNA libraries were prepared by 5' RACE with UMI labels. TCRdb reprocessed the 5' RACE reads, keeping one entry per CDR3 protein, no DNA. The specimen's table records tens of thousands of distinct CDR3 sequences. Germline values: CDR1 DFQATT, CDR2 SNEGSKA (reference sequence). The CDR3 runs to 15 residues. For this clonotype: The antigen is not known.

The chain employs TRBV20-1 and TRBJ2-7; as DNA is missing, the TRBD1 call by TCRdb cannot be tested. This receptor was identified in a human donor in good health. Some clones in this sample may be carry-over from other donors' samples. The sequencing sample was made of naive CXCR3+ CD8+ T cells from blood. Specified subset: CD45RO-CCR7+CD27+CD95- naive CD8+ T cells expressing CXCR3 (TNR3+). The CDR3 is CSARAPDRYSYEQYF.